These 13 T cell receptor beta chains were all obtained from the same sample, sequenced in a study of cytomegalovirus exposure and HLA in healthy donors. Clones were read by immunoSEQ multiplex PCR, and TCRdb kept only the in-frame ones, dropping some. The sample includes under 250,000 clones, around 80% of them seen just once. Sequenced: PBMCs. The source of these receptors is a woman between 25 and 40 years old in good health and CMV-seronegative.

The chain carries TRBV27 and TRBJ1-4; D unclear. This CDR3 region has 15 residues. V was shortened by 7 bases and J by 1 base, with 13 bases between the two germline ends. The germline CDR1 and CDR2 sequences are MNHEY and SMNVEV (reference sequence). This CDR3 reads CASTSGRRTNEKLFF. CDR3 bases: TGTGCCAGCACGTCTGGGAGGCGAACTAATGAAAAACTGTTTTTT.

The chain carries TRBV5-1 and TRBJ2-7; 7 positions agree with TRBD1. V was clipped by 6 bases and J by 0 bases; unmatched bases: 6. The V gene's germline CDR1 is SGHRS and CDR2 YFSETQ. CDR3 length: 14 residues. The CDR3 protein is CASTPNRGSYEQYF. CDR3 nucleotide sequence: TGCGCCAGCACCCCAAACAGGGGCTCCTACGAGCAGTACTTC.

A few counts support this clone. V usage is TRBV4-2 and J usage is TRBJ1-1; D perhaps matches TRBD1 (6 bases). The CDR3 extends over 16 amino acids. Germline V gives CDR1 LGHNA, CDR2 YNFKEQ. The V end was cut by 4 bases, the J end by 0 bases, with 15 bases between. CDR3 sequence (DNA): TGTGCCAGCAGCCCATCTCACAGGGAAGTGAACACTGAAGCTTTCTTT. Translated: CASSPSHREVNTEAFF.

J is TRBJ2-1 and V is TRBV2; D may be TRBD2 (6 bases). This CDR3 has 15 amino acids. Trimming pared 8 bases from V and 0 bases from J, leaving 14 bases between. Germline assignment: CDR1 SNHLY and CDR2 FYNNEI. CDR3 DNA: TGTGCCAGCTTTAGGCGGGAACCCTCCTACAATGAGCAGTTCTTC. Translation gives CASFRREPSYNEQFF.

The J gene is TRBJ1-2, the V gene TRBV9; 7 bases match TRBD1. Looked up from germline, CDR1 is SGDLS and CDR2 is YYNGEE. V was clipped by 3 bases and J by 6 bases; unmatched bases: 17. The CDR3 contains 17 residues. CDR3 sequence reads: CASSATTLRQGGDGYTF. The CDR3, as DNA: TGTGCCAGCAGCGCCACGACGTTAAGACAGGGAGGCGATGGCTACACCTTC.

The chain joins TRBV15 to TRBJ1-5; D ambiguous. CDR3 length equals 13 residues. Germline loops: CDR1 LNHNV, CDR2 YYDKDF (reference sequence). Trimming removed 0 bases at V and 5 bases at J, with 5 bases between. CDR3 amino acids: CATSRDSYQPQHF. The CDR3 DNA is TGTGCCACCAGCAGAGATTCATATCAGCCCCAGCATTTT. The full variable domain, in which reference TRBV15 and TRBJ1-5 provide the parts outside the CDR3, is DAMVIQNPRYQVTQFGKPVTLSCSQTLNHNVMYWYQQKSSQAPKLLFHYYDKDFNNEADTPDNFQSRRPNTSFCFLDIRSPGLGDTAMYLCATSRDSYQPQHFGDGTRLSIL.

In DNA form, the CDR3 reads TGTGCCAGCAGCTGGGAGGGGTCGGTCACCGGGGAGCTGTTTTTT. Translating gives CASSWEGSVTGELFF. The chain is built from TRBV11-3 and TRBJ2-2; TRBD2 matches at 7 bases. The V gene's germline CDR1 is SGHNT and CDR2 YENEEA. The CDR3 contains 15 residues. The V gene end was trimmed by 4 bases and the J gene end by 4 bases; junction bases not matched to a gene: 6.

In nucleotides, the CDR3 is TGTGCCAGCAGTGGCCCACAGGGGTTCTATAATTCACCCCTCCACTTT. This sequence encodes CASSGPQGFYNSPLHF. V gene TRBV25-1 combines with J gene TRBJ1-6; 7 bases line up with TRBD1. The CDR3 is made up of 16 amino acids. Germline values: CDR1 MGHDK, CDR2 SYGVNS. J lost 3 bases, V lost 4 bases, and 6 bases had no gene match.

The CDR3 loop is CASSSRSPGQRETQYF. Written as DNA, the CDR3 is TGTGCCAGCAGTTCCAGATCGCCGGGACAACGAGAGACCCAGTACTTC. This sequence joins TRBV6-6 and TRBJ2-5, with D possibly matching TRBD1 (6 bases). V lost 4 bases, J lost 4 bases, and 19 bases lay in between. The CDR3 loop spans 16 amino acids. Germline CDR1 is MNHNY and CDR2 is SVGAGI (reference sequence).

The gene calls are TRBV7-2 and TRBJ2-7; D may be TRBD1 (6 bases). The germline gives CDR1 SGHTA, CDR2 FQGNSA. Trimming shortened V by 7 bases and J by 1 base, and 17 bases separated the two germline ends. CDR3 length: 15 residues. The CDR3 is CASTLTTGASYEQYF. The CDR3 DNA reads as TGTGCCAGCACCCTTACGACAGGCGCTTCCTACGAGCAGTACTTC.

The chain is built from TRBV10-2 and TRBJ2-3; 13 bases align to TRBD2. Germline V lookup: CDR1 WSHSY, CDR2 SAAADI. This CDR3 comprises 15 residues. Trimming took 3 bases from V and 5 from J; bases not matched to a gene: 2. The CDR3 region is CASSETSGGVDTQYF. The CDR3 DNA follows: TGCGCCAGCAGTGAAACTAGCGGGGGGGTAGATACGCAGTATTTT.

This chain joins TRBV5-1 and TRBJ2-5; D gene uncertain. CDR3 length equals 13 residues. V dropped 0 bases and J dropped 4 bases, with 7 bases sitting between them. Germline V CDR1 and CDR2: SGHRS, YFSETQ. CDR3 DNA: TGCGCCAGCAGCTTGGATACTACAGAGACCCAGTACTTC. This codes for CASSLDTTETQYF.

CDR3 protein: CASSDSLTGRGETQYF. The CDR3, as DNA: TGTGCCAGCAGTGATTCTTTGACAGGGAGAGGGGAGACCCAGTACTTC. This chain joins TRBV25-1 and TRBJ2-5; TRBD1 matches at 7 bases. The CDR3 loop spans 16 amino acids. CDR1 is MGHDK, CDR2 SYGVNS, per germline. Trimming removed 3 bases from V and 5 bases from J; junction bases left unmatched: 12.